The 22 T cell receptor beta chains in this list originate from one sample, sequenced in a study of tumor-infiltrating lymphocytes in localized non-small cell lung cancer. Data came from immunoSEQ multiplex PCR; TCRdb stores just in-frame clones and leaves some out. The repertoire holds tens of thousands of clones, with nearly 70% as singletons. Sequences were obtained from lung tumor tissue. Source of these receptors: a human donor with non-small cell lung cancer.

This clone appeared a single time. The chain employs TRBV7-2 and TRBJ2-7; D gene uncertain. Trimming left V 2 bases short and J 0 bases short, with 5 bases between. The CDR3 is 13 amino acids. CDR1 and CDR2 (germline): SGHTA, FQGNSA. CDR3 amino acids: CASSLSSSYEQYF. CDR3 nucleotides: TGTGCCAGCAGCTTAAGCAGCTCCTACGAGCAGTACTTC.

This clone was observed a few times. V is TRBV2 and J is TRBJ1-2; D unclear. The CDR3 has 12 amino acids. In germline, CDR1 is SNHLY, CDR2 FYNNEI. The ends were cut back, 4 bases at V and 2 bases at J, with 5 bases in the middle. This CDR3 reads CASSAENYGYTF. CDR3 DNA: TGTGCCAGCAGTGCGGAAAACTATGGCTACACCTTC. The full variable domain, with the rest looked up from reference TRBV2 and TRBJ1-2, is EPEVTQTPSHQVTQMGQEVILRCVPISNHLYFYWYRQILGQKVEFLVSFYNNEISEKSEIFDDQFSVERPDGSNFTLKIRSTKLEDSAMYFCASSAENYGYTFGSGTRLTVV.

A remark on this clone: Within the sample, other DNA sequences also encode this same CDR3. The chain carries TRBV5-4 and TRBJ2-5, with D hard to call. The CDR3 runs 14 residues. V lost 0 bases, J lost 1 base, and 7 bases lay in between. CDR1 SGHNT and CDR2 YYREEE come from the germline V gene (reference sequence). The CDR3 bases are TGTGCCAGCAGCTTGGCCGGGTCCCAAGAGACCCAGTACTTC. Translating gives CASSLAGSQETQYF. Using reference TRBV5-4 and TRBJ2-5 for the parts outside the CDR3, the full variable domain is ETGVTQSPTHLIKTRGQQVTLRCSSQSGHNTVSWYQQALGQGPQFIFQYYREEENGRGNFPPRFSGLQFPNYSSELNVNALELDDSALYLCASSLAGSQETQYFGPGTRLLVL.

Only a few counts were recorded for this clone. The CDR3 DNA reads TGTGCCAGCAGCTTACAGGGCGGTGGCACTGAAGCTTTCTTT. Translating gives CASSLQGGGTEAFF. The rearrangement links TRBV7-9 to TRBJ1-1, with D possibly being TRBD1 (5 bases). This CDR3 comprises 14 residues. Between the trimmed V and J ends, which lost 2 bases and 4 bases, there was a span of 11 bases. Looked up from germline, CDR1 is SEHNR and CDR2 is FQNEAQ (reference sequence).

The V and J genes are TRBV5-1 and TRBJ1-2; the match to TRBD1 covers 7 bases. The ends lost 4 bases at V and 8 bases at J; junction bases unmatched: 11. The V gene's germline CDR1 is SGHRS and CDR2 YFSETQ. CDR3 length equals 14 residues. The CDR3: CASSKGQPQEGYTF. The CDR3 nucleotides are TGCGCCAGCAGCAAGGGACAGCCGCAGGAAGGCTACACCTTC.

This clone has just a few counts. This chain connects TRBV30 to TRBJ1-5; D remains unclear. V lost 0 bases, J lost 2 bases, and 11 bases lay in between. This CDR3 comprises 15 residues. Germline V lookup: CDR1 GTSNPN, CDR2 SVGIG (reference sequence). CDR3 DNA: TGTGCCTGGAGTGTAGGCCCGGGAGGCAATCAGCCCCAGCATTTT. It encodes CAWSVGPGGNQPQHF.

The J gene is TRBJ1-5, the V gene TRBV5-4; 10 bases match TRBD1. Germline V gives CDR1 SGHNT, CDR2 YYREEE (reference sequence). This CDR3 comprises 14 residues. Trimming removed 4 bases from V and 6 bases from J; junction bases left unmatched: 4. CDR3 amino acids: CASSLDRGLQPQHF. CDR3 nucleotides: TGTGCCAGCAGCCTAGACAGGGGGCTTCAGCCCCAGCATTTT.

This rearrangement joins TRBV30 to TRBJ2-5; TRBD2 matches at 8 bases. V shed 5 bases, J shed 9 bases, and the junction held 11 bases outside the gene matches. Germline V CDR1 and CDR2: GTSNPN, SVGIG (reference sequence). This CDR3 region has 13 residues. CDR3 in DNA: TGTGCCTGGTATTTAGGGGCCGGGGGGGCCCAGTACTTC. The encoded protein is CAWYLGAGGAQYF. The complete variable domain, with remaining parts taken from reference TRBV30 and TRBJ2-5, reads SQTIHQWPATLVQPVGSPLSLECTVEGTSNPNLYWYRQAAGRGLQLLFYSVGIGQISSEVPQNLSASRPQDRQFILSSKKLLLSDSGFYLCAWYLGAGGAQYFGPGTRLLVL.

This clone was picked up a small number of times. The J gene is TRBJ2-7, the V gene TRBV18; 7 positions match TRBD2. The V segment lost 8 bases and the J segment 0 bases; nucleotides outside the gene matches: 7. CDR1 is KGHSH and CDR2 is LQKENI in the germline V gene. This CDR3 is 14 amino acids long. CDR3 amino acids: CASVASGSSYEQYF. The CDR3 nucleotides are TGTGCCAGCGTAGCTAGCGGCAGCTCCTACGAGCAGTACTTC.

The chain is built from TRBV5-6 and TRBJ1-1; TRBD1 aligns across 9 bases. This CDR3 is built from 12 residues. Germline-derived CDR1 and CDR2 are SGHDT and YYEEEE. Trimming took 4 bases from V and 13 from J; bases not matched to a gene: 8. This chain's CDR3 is CASSPRQGENFF. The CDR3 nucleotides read TGTGCCAGCAGCCCACGACAGGGGGAAAATTTCTTT. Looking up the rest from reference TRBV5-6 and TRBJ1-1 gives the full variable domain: DAGVTQSPTHLIKTRGQQVTLRCSPKSGHDTVSWYQQALGQGPQFIFQYYEEEERQRGNFPDRFSGHQFPNYSSELNVNALLLGDSALYLCASSPRQGENFFGQGTRLTVV.

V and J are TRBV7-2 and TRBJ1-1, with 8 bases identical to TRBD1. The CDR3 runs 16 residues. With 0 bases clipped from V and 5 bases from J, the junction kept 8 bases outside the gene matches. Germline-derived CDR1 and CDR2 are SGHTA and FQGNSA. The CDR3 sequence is CASSLATGVAITEAFF. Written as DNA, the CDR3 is TGTGCCAGCAGCTTAGCGACAGGGGTAGCAATAACTGAAGCTTTCTTT.

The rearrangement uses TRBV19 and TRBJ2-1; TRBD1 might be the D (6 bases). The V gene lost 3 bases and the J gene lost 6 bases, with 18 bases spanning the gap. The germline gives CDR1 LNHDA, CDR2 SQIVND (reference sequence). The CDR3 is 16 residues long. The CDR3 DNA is TGTGCCAGTAGTATCCAGGGGCAGCTTGGGTTCAATGAGCAGTTCTTC. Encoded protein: CASSIQGQLGFNEQFF.

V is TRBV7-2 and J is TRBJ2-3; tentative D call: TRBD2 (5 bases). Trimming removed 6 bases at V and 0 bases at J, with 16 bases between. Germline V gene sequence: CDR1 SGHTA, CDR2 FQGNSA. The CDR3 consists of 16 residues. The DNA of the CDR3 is TGTGCCAGCAGGCCCGGTGGCGGGCATAGCACAGATACGCAGTATTTT. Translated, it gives CASRPGGGHSTDTQYF. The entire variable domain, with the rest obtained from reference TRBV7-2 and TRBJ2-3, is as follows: GAGVSQSPSNKVTEKGKDVELRCDPISGHTALYWYRQSLGQGLEFLIYFQGNSAPDKSGLPSDRFSAERTGGSVSTLTIQRTQQEDSAVYLCASRPGGGHSTDTQYFGPGTRLTVL.

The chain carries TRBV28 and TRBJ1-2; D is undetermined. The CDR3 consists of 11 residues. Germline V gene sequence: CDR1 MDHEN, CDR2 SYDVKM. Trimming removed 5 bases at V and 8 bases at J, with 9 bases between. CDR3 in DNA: TGTGCCAGCAGTAAGATCAAAGGCTACACCTTC. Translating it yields CASSKIKGYTF.

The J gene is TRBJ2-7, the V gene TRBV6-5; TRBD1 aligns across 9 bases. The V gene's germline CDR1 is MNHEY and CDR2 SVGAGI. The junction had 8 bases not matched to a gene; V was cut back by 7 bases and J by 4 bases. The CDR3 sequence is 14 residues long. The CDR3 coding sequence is TGTGCCAGCAAAAAAAGGGACAGGGTTTACGAGCAGTACTTC. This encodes CASKKRDRVYEQYF.

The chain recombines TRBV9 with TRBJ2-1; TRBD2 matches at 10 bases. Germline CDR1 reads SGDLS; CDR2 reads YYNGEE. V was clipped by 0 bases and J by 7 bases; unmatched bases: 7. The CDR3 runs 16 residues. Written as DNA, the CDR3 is TGTGCCAGCAGCGTAGGGTGGGCTAGCGGGGGTAATGAGCAGTTCTTC. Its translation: CASSVGWASGGNEQFF. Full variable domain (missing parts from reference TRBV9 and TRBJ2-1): DSGVTQTPKHLITATGQRVTLRCSPRSGDLSVYWYQQSLDQGLQFLIQYYNGEERAKGNILERFSAQQFPDLHSELNLSSLELGDSALYFCASSVGWASGGNEQFFGPGTRLTVL.

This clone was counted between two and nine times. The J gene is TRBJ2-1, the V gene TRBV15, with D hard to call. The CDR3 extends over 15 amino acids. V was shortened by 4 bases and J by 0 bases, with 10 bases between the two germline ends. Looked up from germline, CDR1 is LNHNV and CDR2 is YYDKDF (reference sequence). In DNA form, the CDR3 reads TGTGCCACCAGCAACCGACCCTACTCCTACAATGAGCAGTTCTTC. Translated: CATSNRPYSYNEQFF.

The CDR3 DNA sequence: TGTGCCAGCAGCGCAGACCACTCACTAGCCGTCGAGCAGTACTTC. Amino acid sequence: CASSADHSLAVEQYF. The genes are TRBV9 and TRBJ2-7; a weak D match, TRBD2 (6 bases). Germline-derived CDR1 and CDR2 are SGDLS and YYNGEE. The CDR3 is 15 residues long. V was pared by 3 bases and J by 6 bases, with 19 bases between.

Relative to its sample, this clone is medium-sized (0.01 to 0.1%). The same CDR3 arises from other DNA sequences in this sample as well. The CDR3 region has the DNA TGTGCCAGCAGCTTAGACTCCGCATACGAGCAGTACTTC. Translating it yields CASSLDSAYEQYF. This chain uses TRBV7-2 with TRBJ2-7; D remains ambiguous. The CDR3 contains 13 residues. V lost 1 base and J lost 4, with 8 bases in between. Germline V lookup: CDR1 SGHTA, CDR2 FQGNSA.

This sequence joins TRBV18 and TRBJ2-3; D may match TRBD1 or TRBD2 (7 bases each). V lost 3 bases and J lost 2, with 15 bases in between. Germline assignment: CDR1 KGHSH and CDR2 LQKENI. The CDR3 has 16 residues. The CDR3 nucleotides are TGTGCCAGCTCACCGGGAGGGGGCCCCACCACAGATACGCAGTATTTT. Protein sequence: CASSPGGGPTTDTQYF.

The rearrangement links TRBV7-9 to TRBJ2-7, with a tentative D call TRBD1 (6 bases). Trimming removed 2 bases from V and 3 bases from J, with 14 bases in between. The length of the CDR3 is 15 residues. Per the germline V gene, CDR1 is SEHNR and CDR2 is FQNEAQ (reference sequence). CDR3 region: CASSLLRTANYEQYF. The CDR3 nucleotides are TGTGCCAGCAGCTTACTACGGACAGCGAACTACGAGCAGTACTTC.

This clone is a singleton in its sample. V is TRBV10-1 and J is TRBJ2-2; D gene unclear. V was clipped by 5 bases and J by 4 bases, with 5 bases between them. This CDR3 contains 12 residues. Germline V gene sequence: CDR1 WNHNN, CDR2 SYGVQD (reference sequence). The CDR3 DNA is TGCGCCAGCAGTAATCCCACCGGGGAGCTGTTTTTT. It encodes CASSNPTGELFF.